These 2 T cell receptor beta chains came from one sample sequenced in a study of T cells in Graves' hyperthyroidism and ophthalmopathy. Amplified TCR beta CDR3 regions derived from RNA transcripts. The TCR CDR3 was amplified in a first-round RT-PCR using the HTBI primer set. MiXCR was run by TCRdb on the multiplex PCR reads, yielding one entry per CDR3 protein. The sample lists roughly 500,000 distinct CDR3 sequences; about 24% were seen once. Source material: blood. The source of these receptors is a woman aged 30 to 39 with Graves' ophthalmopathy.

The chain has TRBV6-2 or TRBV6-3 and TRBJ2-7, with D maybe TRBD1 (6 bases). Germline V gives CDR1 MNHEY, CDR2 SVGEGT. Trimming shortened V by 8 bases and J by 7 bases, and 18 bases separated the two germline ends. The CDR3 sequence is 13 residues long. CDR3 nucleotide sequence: TGTGCCAGCTGCCTCGGACAGCTGGGTGAGCAGTACTTC. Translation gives CASCLGQLGEQYF.

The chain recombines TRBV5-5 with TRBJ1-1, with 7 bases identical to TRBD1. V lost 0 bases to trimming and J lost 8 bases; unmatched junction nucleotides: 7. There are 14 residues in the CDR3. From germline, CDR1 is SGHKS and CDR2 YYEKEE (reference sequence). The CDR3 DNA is TGTGCCAGCAGCTTGGCCAGGGGGTCCCTAGAAGCTTTCTTT. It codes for CASSLARGSLEAFF.